These 29 T cell receptor beta chains were all obtained from the same sample, sequenced in a study of T-cell memory formation after mild COVID-19. From the 5' RACE reads, TCRdb called clonotypes with MiXCR, one entry per CDR3 protein. The table lists 75,000 to 95,000 distinct CDR3 sequences, 10% to 15% of them singletons. The sequenced material came from PBMCs or a T cell subset sorted from them (not recorded which). These receptors were obtained from an adult woman who had mild COVID-19 (a few samples of this study predate the infection). Cell type and time point are not known.

This clonotype was picked up a small number of times. The chain combines TRBV19 with TRBJ2-7; perhaps TRBD1 as D (5 bases). In germline, CDR1 is LNHDA, CDR2 SQIVND (reference sequence). The CDR3 contains 12 residues. Trimming cost V 6 bases and J 2 bases, with 8 bases left between them. CDR3 sequence: CASSRQPYEQYF. In DNA, the CDR3 is TGTGCCAGTAGCAGACAGCCCTACGAGCAGTACTTC.

V usage is TRBV4-1 and J usage is TRBJ1-6; D not resolved. Germline loops: CDR1 MGHRA, CDR2 YSYEKL. This CDR3 region has 15 residues. V was pared by 3 bases and J by 3 bases, with 9 bases between. The CDR3 DNA follows: TGCGCCAGCAGCCAGATAGGTGACTATAATTCACCCCTCCACTTT. Its protein is CASSQIGDYNSPLHF.

This clonotype was observed a handful of times. The V call is TRBV20-1, the J call TRBJ2-1; no definite D call. The CDR3 has 13 residues. The V gene lost 3 bases and the J gene lost 0 bases, with 6 bases spanning the gap. Germline CDR1 is DFQATT and CDR2 is SNEGSKA (reference sequence). CDR3 protein: CSASGFSYNEQFF. The CDR3, as DNA: TGCAGTGCTAGCGGATTCTCCTACAATGAGCAGTTCTTC.

This clonotype has a handful of counts. The chain has TRBV7-2 and TRBJ2-7, with D perhaps matching TRBD2 (6 bases). CDR3 length: 14 residues. V was trimmed by 5 bases and J by 5 bases, leaving 16 bases between them. The germline V gene has CDR1 SGHTA and CDR2 FQGNSA. The CDR3 protein is CASSHFAGNDEQYF. The CDR3 DNA reads TGTGCCAGCAGCCACTTTGCGGGGAACGACGAGCAGTACTTC.

The chain recombines TRBV7-8 with TRBJ2-3, with 8 positions matching TRBD2. Germline CDR1 and CDR2: SGHVS and FQNEAQ. J was trimmed by 2 bases and V by 4 bases; bases with no gene match: 8. This CDR3 comprises 16 residues. CDR3 sequence reads: CASSSPRGGVTDTQYF. CDR3 in DNA: TGTGCCAGCAGCTCGCCACGGGGGGGCGTCACAGATACGCAGTATTTT.

This clonotype has at least ten counts. J is TRBJ2-3 and V is TRBV4-3; 9 nucleotides line up with TRBD2. This CDR3 spans 17 amino acids. The germline gives CDR1 LGHNA, CDR2 YSLEER. Losses at the gene ends were 0 bases for V and 3 bases for J; bases not matched to a gene: 7. The CDR3 coding sequence is TGCGCCAGCAGCCAAGAAGTACCAGCGGGAGGAACAGATACGCAGTATTTT. It codes for CASSQEVPAGGTDTQYF.

The chain uses TRBV6-2 or TRBV6-3 and TRBJ2-2; tentative D call: TRBD1 (6 bases). Trimming left V 4 bases short and J 7 bases short, with 10 bases between. The CDR3 contains 13 residues. Germline lookup yields CDR1 MNHEY and CDR2 SVGEGT. The CDR3: CASSFRDNGELFF. CDR3 sequence (DNA): TGTGCCAGCAGTTTCCGGGACAACGGGGAGCTGTTTTTT.

This chain uses TRBV15 with TRBJ2-5; maybe TRBD2 (5 bases). Germline loops: CDR1 LNHNV, CDR2 YYDKDF (reference sequence). CDR3 length: 14 amino acids. Trimming took 0 bases from V and 7 from J, leaving 12 bases between them. CDR3: CATSREEGSGTQYF. The CDR3 bases are TGTGCCACCAGCAGAGAAGAGGGTAGTGGGACCCAGTACTTC. Based on the CDR3 plus reference TRBV15 and TRBJ2-5, the full variable domain is DAMVIQNPRYQVTQFGKPVTLSCSQTLNHNVMYWYQQKSSQAPKLLFHYYDKDFNNEADTPDNFQSRRPNTSFCFLDIRSPGLGDTAMYLCATSREEGSGTQYFGPGTRLLVL.

This clonotype turned up a few times. The V call is TRBV11-2, the J call TRBJ2-1, with TRBD2 identical over 8 bases. V lost 1 base, J lost 8 bases, and 4 bases stayed unmatched. This CDR3 contains 14 residues. Per germline, CDR1 SGHAT and CDR2 FQNNGV. The CDR3 DNA is TGTGCCAGCAGCTTAGTTGGTAGCGGGGATGAGCAGTTCTTC. Translation gives CASSLVGSGDEQFF.

This clonotype was counted between two and nine times. The rearrangement uses TRBV9 and TRBJ2-7, with D uncertain. The CDR3 sequence is 13 residues long. Germline V gives CDR1 SGDLS, CDR2 YYNGEE. Trimming removed 0 bases at V and 0 bases at J, with 4 bases between. CDR3 nucleotides: TGTGCCAGCAGCGTAGACAACTCCTACGAGCAGTACTTC. Protein sequence: CASSVDNSYEQYF. Drawing the rest from reference TRBV9 and TRBJ2-7, the complete variable domain is DSGVTQTPKHLITATGQRVTLRCSPRSGDLSVYWYQQSLDQGLQFLIQYYNGEERAKGNILERFSAQQFPDLHSELNLSSLELGDSALYFCASSVDNSYEQYFGPGTRLTVT.

The gene calls are TRBV6-2 or TRBV6-3 and TRBJ2-3; no reliable D call. Trimming left V 0 bases short and J 0 bases short, with 7 bases between. CDR1 is MNHEY, CDR2 SVGEGT, per germline. CDR3 length equals 15 residues. The CDR3: CASSYSFYSTDTQYF. The CDR3 DNA follows: TGTGCCAGCAGTTACTCATTCTACAGCACAGATACGCAGTATTTT.

This clonotype was seen a few times. The chain recombines TRBV9 with TRBJ2-3; TRBD1 matches at 7 bases. V was pared by 5 bases and J by 4 bases, with 7 bases of the junction left unmatched. This CDR3 is built from 14 residues. Germline-derived CDR1 and CDR2 are SGDLS and YYNGEE. CDR3 DNA sequence: TGTGCCAGCAGGTCGACAGGGAGTGCAGATACGCAGTATTTT. Amino acid sequence: CASRSTGSADTQYF. The entire variable domain, with the rest obtained from reference TRBV9 and TRBJ2-3, is as follows: DSGVTQTPKHLITATGQRVTLRCSPRSGDLSVYWYQQSLDQGLQFLIQYYNGEERAKGNILERFSAQQFPDLHSELNLSSLELGDSALYFCASRSTGSADTQYFGPGTRLTVL.

This clonotype was seen only once. The rearrangement uses TRBV5-4 and TRBJ2-3; 10 bases match TRBD2. Germline V gene sequence: CDR1 SGHNT, CDR2 YYREEE (reference sequence). The CDR3 runs 17 residues. Losses at the gene ends were 1 base for V and 6 bases for J; bases not matched to a gene: 11. CDR3 DNA: TGTGCCAGCAGCTTGAAGGCTCTAGCGGGAGAAGCCGATACGCAGTATTTT. Its translation: CASSLKALAGEADTQYF.

This clonotype has just a few counts. The rearrangement uses TRBV9 and TRBJ2-1; weak D call: TRBD1 (5 bases). CDR1 and CDR2 from the germline V gene are SGDLS and YYNGEE. The CDR3 spans 13 residues. V lost 3 bases to trimming and J lost 3 bases, with 7 bases between them. In DNA, the CDR3 is TGTGCCAGCAGCGCCCAGGGCTACAATGAGCAGTTCTTC. Translating gives CASSAQGYNEQFF.

This chain joins TRBV4-3 and TRBJ2-2; D perhaps matches TRBD2 (5 bases). The CDR3 contains 14 residues. The germline gives CDR1 LGHNA, CDR2 YSLEER. V gave up 4 bases and J gave up 8 bases, with 14 bases separating them. The CDR3 region has the DNA TGCGCCAGCAGCCCGGAGGAACTGACAGGGGAGCTGTTTTTT. Translating gives CASSPEELTGELFF.

This clonotype was found a few times. The V call is TRBV5-5, the J call TRBJ2-1; possible D gene TRBD2, 7 bases. The CDR3 spans 15 residues. V dropped 0 bases and J dropped 3 bases, with 10 bases sitting between them. Germline-derived CDR1 and CDR2 are SGHKS and YYEKEE (reference sequence). The CDR3 loop is CASSLEGGVYNEQFF. CDR3 sequence (DNA): TGTGCCAGCAGCTTGGAGGGGGGGGTCTACAATGAGCAGTTCTTC.

V is TRBV4-3 and J is TRBJ2-4; TRBD2 matches at 7 bases. The CDR3 totals 16 residues. The V gene's germline CDR1 is LGHNA and CDR2 YSLEER. Trimming removed 4 bases from V and 6 bases from J; junction bases left unmatched: 12. The chain's CDR3 is CASSRVLGGDGNIQYF. DNA for the CDR3: TGCGCCAGCAGCCGTGTCTTGGGAGGGGACGGAAACATTCAGTACTTC.

This clonotype appeared a few times. The genes are TRBV19 and TRBJ2-3, with D unclear. Trimming pared 3 bases from V and 5 bases from J, leaving 18 bases between. The germline V gene has CDR1 LNHDA and CDR2 SQIVND (reference sequence). This CDR3 contains 16 residues. For the CDR3, the DNA is TGTGCCAGTAGTATGCAAGCGCCTCTCGGAAGAGATACGCAGTATTTT. Protein sequence: CASSMQAPLGRDTQYF.

This clonotype has a handful of counts. The rearrangement joins TRBV3-1 to TRBJ2-1; the match to TRBD2 covers 11 bases. V lost 4 bases to trimming and J lost 2 bases; unmatched junction nucleotides: 7. The CDR3 sequence is 17 residues long. Germline V gene lookup returns CDR1 LGHDT and CDR2 YNNKEL (reference sequence). The CDR3 loop reads CASSPHGLAGAYNEQFF. The CDR3 DNA reads as TGTGCCAGCAGCCCGCACGGACTAGCGGGTGCCTACAATGAGCAGTTCTTC.

This clonotype has just a few counts. This chain connects TRBV3-1 to TRBJ2-7; D gene uncertain. The CDR3 is 14 residues long. V lost 3 bases, J lost 3 bases, and 12 bases lay in between. CDR1 and CDR2 (germline): LGHDT, YNNKEL (reference sequence). CDR3 DNA sequence: TGTGCCAGCAGCCATCTAGGAACTGGCTACGAGCAGTACTTC. Encoded protein: CASSHLGTGYEQYF.

This clonotype turned up a few times. The V and J genes are TRBV24-1 and TRBJ2-1, with 7 nucleotides matching TRBD1. The CDR3 sequence is 18 residues long. Per germline, CDR1 KGHDR and CDR2 SFDVKD. Unmatched junction bases numbered 12, after V lost 5 bases and J lost 0 bases. The CDR3 coding sequence is TGTGCCACCAGTGGCGAAGACTCGGGACAGAGCTCCTACAATGAGCAGTTCTTC. Encoded protein: CATSGEDSGQSSYNEQFF.

The chain recombines TRBV14 with TRBJ1-1, with D maybe TRBD1 (6 bases). Germline assignment: CDR1 SGHDN and CDR2 FVKESK. The V end lost 1 base, the J end lost 3 bases, and 15 bases lay between the germline ends. The CDR3 totals 16 residues. The CDR3 reads CASSQGGPGADTEAFF. CDR3 nucleotides: TGTGCCAGCAGCCAAGGCGGCCCGGGGGCGGACACTGAAGCTTTCTTT.

The V call is TRBV4-1, the J call TRBJ1-2; perhaps TRBD1 as D (5 bases). Germline V gene data show CDR1 as MGHRA and CDR2 as YSYEKL. V lost 0 bases and J lost 8, with 13 bases in between. The CDR3 length is 14 residues. The CDR3 is CASSQERGMEGYTF. The CDR3 DNA follows: TGCGCCAGCAGCCAAGAGCGGGGGATGGAGGGCTACACCTTC.

A few counts support this clonotype. The chain is built from TRBV7-9 and TRBJ1-2; D is undetermined. CDR1 SEHNR and CDR2 FQNEAQ come from the germline V gene (reference sequence). This CDR3 has 12 amino acids. The ends were cut back, 5 bases at V and 3 bases at J, with 7 bases in the middle. DNA of the CDR3: TGTGCCAGCAGCCCCCGGGACTATGGCTACACCTTC. Translated: CASSPRDYGYTF.

The chain links TRBV5-1 to TRBJ2-1, with 9 positions matching TRBD2. The CDR3 has 16 residues. Germline-derived CDR1 and CDR2 are SGHRS and YFSETQ. V dropped 2 bases and J dropped 8; count of bases not matched to a gene: 11. CDR3 in amino acids: CASSLGVLAGLDEQFF. In DNA, the CDR3 is TGCGCCAGCAGCTTAGGAGTTCTAGCGGGGCTAGATGAGCAGTTCTTC.

This clonotype was picked up one time. J is TRBJ1-1 and V is TRBV4-3; D gene ambiguous. The CDR3 runs 15 residues. Trimming took off 4 bases at V and 0 bases at J, with 12 bases between the two ends. Germline lookup yields CDR1 LGHNA and CDR2 YSLEER. CDR3 sequence: CASSRFSAMNTEAFF. For the CDR3, the DNA is TGCGCCAGCAGCCGATTCTCCGCAATGAACACTGAAGCTTTCTTT.

This sequence joins TRBV9 and TRBJ1-1, with D possibly being TRBD1 (5 bases). V was shortened by 0 bases and J by 5 bases, with 14 bases between the two germline ends. Per the germline V gene, CDR1 is SGDLS and CDR2 is YYNGEE. This CDR3 is built from 15 residues. The CDR3 here is CASSVGGAWGTEAFF. As DNA, the CDR3 is TGTGCCAGCAGCGTAGGAGGCGCCTGGGGGACTGAAGCTTTCTTT.

This chain uses TRBV10-3 with TRBJ2-3; 13 nucleotides align to TRBD2. The CDR3 sequence is 17 residues long. Looked up from germline, CDR1 is ENHRY and CDR2 is SYGVKD. The V gene end was trimmed by 4 bases and the J gene end by 4 bases; junction bases not matched to a gene: 8. The CDR3, as DNA: TGTGCCATCAGTGGCCCCGGACTAGCGGGAGCATCAGATACGCAGTATTTT. Protein product: CAISGPGLAGASDTQYF.

V is TRBV7-2 and J is TRBJ2-1; 9 positions match TRBD2. This CDR3 contains 14 residues. The V gene end was trimmed by 5 bases and the J gene end by 5 bases; junction bases not matched to a gene: 4. CDR1 and CDR2 (germline): SGHTA, FQGNSA. For the CDR3, the DNA is TGTGCCAGCAGCCCGGGACTAGCCGACAATGAGCAGTTCTTC. Amino acids: CASSPGLADNEQFF.